Shown below are 2 T cell receptor beta chains from a single sample sequenced in a study of chemoradiotherapy in HPV16-positive cancers. Assay used: immunoSEQ multiplex PCR; TCRdb lists only in-frame clones, some missing. The data contain about 7,000 clones, over 75% of them singletons. This specimen was acquired from a patient who underwent chemoradiotherapy. The origin of the receptors is a human donor with HPV-associated anogenital cancer.

This clone was observed once. This rearrangement joins TRBV5-4 to TRBJ1-2; 8 nucleotides line up with TRBD1. Germline trimming cut 4 bases from V and 6 bases from J; bases unmatched to any gene: 5. The CDR3 has 13 amino acids. Germline CDR1 and CDR2: SGHNT and YYREEE (reference sequence). For the CDR3, the DNA is TGTGCCAGCAGCCCAACAGGGGGGAATGGCTACACCTTC. Amino acid sequence: CASSPTGGNGYTF.

The CDR3 region has the DNA TGTGCCAGTCGACGGGTTCAGAGCAGCTCCTACGAGCAGTACTTC. Amino acids: CASRRVQSSSYEQYF. The V and J genes are TRBV19 and TRBJ2-7, with D uncertain. The CDR3 covers 15 residues. CDR1 and CDR2 (germline): LNHDA, SQIVND (reference sequence). V was trimmed by 8 bases and J by 0 bases, leaving 17 bases between them.